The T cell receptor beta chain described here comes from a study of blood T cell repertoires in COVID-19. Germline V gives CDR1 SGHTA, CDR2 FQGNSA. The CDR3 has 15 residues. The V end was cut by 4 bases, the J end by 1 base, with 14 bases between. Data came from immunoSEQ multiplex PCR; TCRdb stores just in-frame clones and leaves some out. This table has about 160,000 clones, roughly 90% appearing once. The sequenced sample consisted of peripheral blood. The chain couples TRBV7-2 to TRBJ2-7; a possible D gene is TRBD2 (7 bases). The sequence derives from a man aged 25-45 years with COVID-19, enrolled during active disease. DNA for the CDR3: TGTGCCAGCAGCTCGCGTGGGGGGGCGTCCTACGAGCAGTACTTC. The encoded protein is CASSSRGGASYEQYF. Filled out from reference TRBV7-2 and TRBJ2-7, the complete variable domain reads GAGVSQSPSNKVTEKGKDVELRCDPISGHTALYWYRQSLGQGLEFLIYFQGNSAPDKSGLPSDRFSAERTGGSVSTLTIQRTQQEDSAVYLCASSSRGGASYEQYFGPGTRLTVT.